This record concerns one T cell receptor beta chain sequence. The antigen is undetermined. This entry belongs to a study of T cells after yellow fever vaccination. Study-wide background: Any fraction with a low cell number was prepared using SMART-Seq v4 Ultra Low Input. Study-level findings and limits: Sorted repertoires could include abundant contaminating clonotypes from bulk cells. After the booster, approximately 95% of CD4 and roughly nine tenths of CD8 primary-response clones were re-detected. Just a small share of clonotypes turned up in the CD4 compartment as well as the CD8 compartment.

The V end lost 0 bases, the J end lost 0 bases, and 6 bases lay between the germline ends. This CDR3 has 15 residues. The germline gives CDR1 SGHRS, CDR2 YFSETQ. TCRdb ran MiXCR on the 5' RACE reads and lists one entry per CDR3 protein. The sample has 500,000 to 650,000 distinct CDR3 sequences; about a sixth are singletons. Source: PBMCs, taken 4 to 6 days after the first yellow fever vaccination. V gene TRBV5-1 combines with J gene TRBJ1-4; D is ambiguous. The sequence was collected from a young man who received the YFV17D yellow fever vaccine. Here the CDR3 DNA reads TGCGCCAGCAGCTTGGAAGGACCAACTAATGAAAAACTGTTTTTT. As protein: CASSLEGPTNEKLFF.